This TCR beta chain was found in a study of blood T cell repertoires in COVID-19. There are 16 residues in the CDR3. Germline V gene data show CDR1 as SGHTA and CDR2 as FQGNSA. The V segment lost 1 base and the J segment 2 bases; nucleotides outside the gene matches: 2. About this clone itself: Other DNA variants within this sample encode the same CDR3.

Here immunoSEQ multiplex PCR was the method, and the copy in TCRdb shows in-frame clones only, minus some. The repertoire consists of about 60,000 clones, with 85% to 90% occurring once and the leading ten covering approximately 8%. This TCR was recovered from a human donor with active COVID-19. The donor label of this sample is uncertain. The material sequenced was peripheral blood. The rearrangement links TRBV7-2 to TRBJ2-5, with TRBD2 matching over 12 bases. The CDR3 sequence is CASSLGLAGGQETQYF. The CDR3 nucleotides are TGTGCCAGCAGCTTAGGGCTAGCGGGGGGGCAAGAGACCCAGTACTTC.